This T cell receptor beta chain was observed in a study of blood T cell repertoires in COVID-19. This clone was detected only once. As originally analysed: By means of reference gene primer amplification, nucleated cell counts were estimated. The data were produced by immunoSEQ multiplex PCR, yet TCRdb's version contains in-frame clones alone and is incomplete. V and J calls and clone size are given by that table; D and trimming were obtained from the DNA. The sample carries approximately 160,000 clones, approximately 95% recorded once. Trimming removed 3 bases from V and 14 bases from J, with 11 bases in between. This CDR3 spans 12 amino acids. From germline, CDR1 is KGHSH and CDR2 LQKENI.

The chain is built from TRBV18 and TRBJ1-6, with D possibly being TRBD1 (6 bases). The source of this sequence is a woman aged 55 to 70 with COVID-19, enrolled during active disease. The specimen sequenced was peripheral blood. The CDR3 coding sequence is TGTGCCAGCTCACCTCAGGGGAAGTCCCTCCACTTT. Translating it yields CASSPQGKSLHF.